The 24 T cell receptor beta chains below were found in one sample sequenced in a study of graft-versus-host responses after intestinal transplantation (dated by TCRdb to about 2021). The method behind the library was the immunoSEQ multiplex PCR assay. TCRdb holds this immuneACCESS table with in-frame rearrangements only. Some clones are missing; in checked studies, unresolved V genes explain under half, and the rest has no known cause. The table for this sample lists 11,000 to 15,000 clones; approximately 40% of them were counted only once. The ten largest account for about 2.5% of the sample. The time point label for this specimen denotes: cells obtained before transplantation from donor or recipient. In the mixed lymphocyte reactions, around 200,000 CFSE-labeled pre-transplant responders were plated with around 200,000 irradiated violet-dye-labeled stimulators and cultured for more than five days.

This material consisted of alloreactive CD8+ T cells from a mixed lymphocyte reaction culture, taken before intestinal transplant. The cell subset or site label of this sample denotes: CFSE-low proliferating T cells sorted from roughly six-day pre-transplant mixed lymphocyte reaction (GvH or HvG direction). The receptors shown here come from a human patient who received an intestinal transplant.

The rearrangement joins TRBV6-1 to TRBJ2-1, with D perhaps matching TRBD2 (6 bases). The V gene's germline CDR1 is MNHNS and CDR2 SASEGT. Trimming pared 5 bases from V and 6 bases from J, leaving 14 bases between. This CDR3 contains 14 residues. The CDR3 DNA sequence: TGTGCCAGCAGTTATGGAGGGGCCGGCAATGAGCAGTTCTTC. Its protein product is CASSYGGAGNEQFF.

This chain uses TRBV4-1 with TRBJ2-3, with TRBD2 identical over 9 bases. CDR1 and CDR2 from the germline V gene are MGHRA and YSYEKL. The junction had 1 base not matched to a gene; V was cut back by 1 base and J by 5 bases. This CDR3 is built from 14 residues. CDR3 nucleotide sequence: TGCGCCAGCAGCCAAGCGACTAGCGGAGATACGCAGTATTTT. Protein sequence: CASSQATSGDTQYF.

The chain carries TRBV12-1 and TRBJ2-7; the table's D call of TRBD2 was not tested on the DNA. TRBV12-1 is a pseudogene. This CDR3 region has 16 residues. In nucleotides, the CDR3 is TGTGCCAGCAGCCCCCGGGAGGGGGTAATCACCTACGAGCAGTACTTC. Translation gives CASSPREGVITYEQYF.

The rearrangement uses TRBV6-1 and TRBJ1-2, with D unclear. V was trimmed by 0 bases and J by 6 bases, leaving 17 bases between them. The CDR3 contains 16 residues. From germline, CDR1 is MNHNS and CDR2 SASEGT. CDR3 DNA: TGTGCCAGCAGTGAAGCGATATTTTTGGGCAGAAATGGCTACACCTTC. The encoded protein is CASSEAIFLGRNGYTF.

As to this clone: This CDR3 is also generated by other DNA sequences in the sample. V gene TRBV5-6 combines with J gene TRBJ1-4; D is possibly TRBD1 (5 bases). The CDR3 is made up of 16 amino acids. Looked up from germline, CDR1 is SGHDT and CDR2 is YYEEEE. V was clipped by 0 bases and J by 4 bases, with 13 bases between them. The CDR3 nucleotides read TGTGCCAGCAGCTTGGGGCAGGGCATACATAATGAAAAACTGTTTTTT. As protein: CASSLGQGIHNEKLFF.

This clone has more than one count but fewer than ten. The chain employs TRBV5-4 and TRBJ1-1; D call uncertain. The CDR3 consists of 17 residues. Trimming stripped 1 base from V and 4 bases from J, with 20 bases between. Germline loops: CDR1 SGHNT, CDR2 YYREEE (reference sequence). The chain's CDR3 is CASSLLSITLEVTEAFF. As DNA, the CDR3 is TGTGCCAGCAGCTTGTTATCCATAACATTGGAGGTCACTGAAGCTTTCTTT.

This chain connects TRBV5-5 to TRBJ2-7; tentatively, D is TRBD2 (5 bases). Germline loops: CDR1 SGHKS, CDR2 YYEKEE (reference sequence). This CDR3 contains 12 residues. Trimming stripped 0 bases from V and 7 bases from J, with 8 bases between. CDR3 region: CASSLAPGEQYF. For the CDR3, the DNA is TGTGCCAGCAGCTTGGCCCCGGGGGAGCAGTACTTC. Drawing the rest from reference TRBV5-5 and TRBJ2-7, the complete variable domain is DAGVTQSPTHLIKTRGQQVTLRCSPISGHKSVSWYQQVLGQGPQFIFQYYEKEERGRGNFPDRFSARQFPNYSSELNVNALLLGDSALYLCASSLAPGEQYFGPGTRLTVT.

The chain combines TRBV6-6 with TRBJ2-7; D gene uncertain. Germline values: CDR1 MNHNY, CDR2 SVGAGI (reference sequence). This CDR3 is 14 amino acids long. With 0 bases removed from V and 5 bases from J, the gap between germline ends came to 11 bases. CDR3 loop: CASSYSASVDEQYF. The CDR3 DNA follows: TGTGCCAGCAGTTACTCAGCGTCGGTAGACGAGCAGTACTTC.

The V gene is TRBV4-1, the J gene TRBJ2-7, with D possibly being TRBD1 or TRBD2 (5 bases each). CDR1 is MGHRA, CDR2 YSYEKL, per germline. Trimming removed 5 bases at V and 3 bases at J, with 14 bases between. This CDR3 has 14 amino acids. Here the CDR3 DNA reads TGCGCCAGCAGCTACCGGGACGGTAGCTACGAGCAGTACTTC. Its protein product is CASSYRDGSYEQYF.

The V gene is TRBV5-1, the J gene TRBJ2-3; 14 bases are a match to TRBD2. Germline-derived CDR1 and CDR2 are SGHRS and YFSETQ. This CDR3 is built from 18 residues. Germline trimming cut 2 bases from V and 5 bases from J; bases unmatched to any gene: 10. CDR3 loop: CASSLGLAGGTFGDTQYF. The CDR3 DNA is TGCGCCAGCAGCTTAGGACTAGCGGGGGGCACATTCGGAGATACGCAGTATTTT.

As DNA, the CDR3 is TGTGCCAGCAGCTTGGTCAGTAGGCCCTACGAGCAGTACTTC. This codes for CASSLVSRPYEQYF. This rearrangement joins TRBV5-5 to TRBJ2-7, with D uncertain. Germline CDR1 and CDR2: SGHKS and YYEKEE (reference sequence). CDR3 length: 14 amino acids. Trimming took off 0 bases at V and 2 bases at J, with 9 bases between the two ends.

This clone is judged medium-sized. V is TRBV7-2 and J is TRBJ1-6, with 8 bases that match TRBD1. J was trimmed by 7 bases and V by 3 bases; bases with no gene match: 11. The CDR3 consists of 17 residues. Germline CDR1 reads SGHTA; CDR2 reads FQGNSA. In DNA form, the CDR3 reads TGTGCCAGCAGCTTCCTTTTGCAGGGGGCTATCAATTCACCCCTCCACTTT. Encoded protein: CASSFLLQGAINSPLHF. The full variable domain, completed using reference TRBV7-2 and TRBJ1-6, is GAGVSQSPSNKVTEKGKDVELRCDPISGHTALYWYRQSLGQGLEFLIYFQGNSAPDKSGLPSDRFSAERTGGSVSTLTIQRTQQEDSAVYLCASSFLLQGAINSPLHFGNGTRLTVT.

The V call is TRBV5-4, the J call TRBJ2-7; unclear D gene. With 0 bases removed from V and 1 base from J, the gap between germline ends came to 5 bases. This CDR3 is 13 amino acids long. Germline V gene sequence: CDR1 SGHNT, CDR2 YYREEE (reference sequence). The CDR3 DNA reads TGTGCCAGCAGCTTGGACACTTCCTACGAGCAGTACTTC. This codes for CASSLDTSYEQYF.

The CDR3 DNA reads TGTGCCAGCAGATGGGGCGGCCCAAATTCACCCCTCCACTTT. Protein: CASRWGGPNSPLHF. The chain joins TRBV27 to TRBJ1-6, with a weak D call TRBD1 (5 bases). CDR1 is MNHEY and CDR2 is SMNVEV in the germline V gene (reference sequence). V lost 6 bases, J lost 7 bases, and 13 bases lay in between. The CDR3 sequence is 14 residues long.

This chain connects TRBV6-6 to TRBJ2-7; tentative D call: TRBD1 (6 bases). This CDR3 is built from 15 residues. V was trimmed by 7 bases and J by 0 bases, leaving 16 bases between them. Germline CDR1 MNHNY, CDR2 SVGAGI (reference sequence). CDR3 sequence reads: CASTSGGMVSYEQYF. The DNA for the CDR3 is TGTGCCAGCACCAGTGGGGGCATGGTCTCCTACGAGCAGTACTTC.

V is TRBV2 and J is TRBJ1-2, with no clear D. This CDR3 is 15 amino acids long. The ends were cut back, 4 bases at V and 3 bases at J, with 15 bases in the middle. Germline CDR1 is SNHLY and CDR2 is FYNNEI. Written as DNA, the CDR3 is TGTGCCAGCAGTGCACAAGATCCGCTTTACTATGGCTACACCTTC. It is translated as CASSAQDPLYYGYTF.

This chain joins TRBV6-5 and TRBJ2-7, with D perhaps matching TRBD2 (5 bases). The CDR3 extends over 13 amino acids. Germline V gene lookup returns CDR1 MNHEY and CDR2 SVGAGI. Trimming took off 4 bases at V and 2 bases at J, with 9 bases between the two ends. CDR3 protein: CASSFGGPYEQYF. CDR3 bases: TGTGCCAGCAGTTTCGGCGGGCCCTACGAGCAGTACTTC.

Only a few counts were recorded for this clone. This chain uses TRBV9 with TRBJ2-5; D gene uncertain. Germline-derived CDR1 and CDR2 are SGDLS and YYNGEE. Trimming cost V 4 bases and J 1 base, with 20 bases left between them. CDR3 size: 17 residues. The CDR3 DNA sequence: TGTGCCAGCAGCCCGTGCCTAGTCCCCCCCTTCCAAGAGACCCAGTACTTC. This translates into CASSPCLVPPFQETQYF.

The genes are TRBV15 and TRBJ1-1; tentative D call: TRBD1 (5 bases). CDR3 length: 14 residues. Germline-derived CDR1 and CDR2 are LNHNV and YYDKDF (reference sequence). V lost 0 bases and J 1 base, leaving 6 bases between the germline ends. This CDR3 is CATSRDTGNTEAFF. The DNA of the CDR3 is TGTGCCACCAGCAGAGATACAGGGAACACTGAAGCTTTCTTT.

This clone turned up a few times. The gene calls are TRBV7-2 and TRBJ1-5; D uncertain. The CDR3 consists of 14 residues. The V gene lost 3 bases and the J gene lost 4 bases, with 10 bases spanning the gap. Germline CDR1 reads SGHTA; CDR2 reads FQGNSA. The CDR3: CASSFYLGNQPQHF. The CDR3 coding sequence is TGTGCCAGCAGCTTTTACCTAGGGAATCAGCCCCAGCATTTT.

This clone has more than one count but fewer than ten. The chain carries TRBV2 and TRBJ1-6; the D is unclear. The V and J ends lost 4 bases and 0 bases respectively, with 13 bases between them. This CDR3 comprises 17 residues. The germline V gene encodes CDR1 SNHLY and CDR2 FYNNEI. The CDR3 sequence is CASSGSLDFSYNSPLHF. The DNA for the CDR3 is TGTGCCAGCAGTGGAAGCTTGGATTTCTCCTATAATTCACCCCTCCACTTT.

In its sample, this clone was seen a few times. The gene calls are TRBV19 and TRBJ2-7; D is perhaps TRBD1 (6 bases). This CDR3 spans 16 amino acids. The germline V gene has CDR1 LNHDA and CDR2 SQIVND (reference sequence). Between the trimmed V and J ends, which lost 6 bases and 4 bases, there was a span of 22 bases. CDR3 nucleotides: TGTGCCAGTAGCCCGACAGGACCCACATTGACTTACGAGCAGTACTTC. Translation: CASSPTGPTLTYEQYF.

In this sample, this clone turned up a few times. The CDR3 nucleotides read TGTGCCAGCAGTTACGTACGTATCCATCAGCCCCAGCATTTT. Its protein is CASSYVRIHQPQHF. The chain has TRBV6-6 and TRBJ1-5, with D unresolved. Germline V CDR1 and CDR2: MNHNY, SVGAGI (reference sequence). The CDR3 is 14 residues long. Trimming left V 2 bases short and J 5 bases short, with 10 bases between.

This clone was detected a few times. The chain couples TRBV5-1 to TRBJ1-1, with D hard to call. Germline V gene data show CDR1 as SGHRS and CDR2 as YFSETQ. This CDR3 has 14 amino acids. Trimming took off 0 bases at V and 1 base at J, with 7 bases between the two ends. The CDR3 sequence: CASSLGWANTEAFF. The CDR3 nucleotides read TGCGCCAGCAGCTTGGGATGGGCGAACACTGAAGCTTTCTTT.